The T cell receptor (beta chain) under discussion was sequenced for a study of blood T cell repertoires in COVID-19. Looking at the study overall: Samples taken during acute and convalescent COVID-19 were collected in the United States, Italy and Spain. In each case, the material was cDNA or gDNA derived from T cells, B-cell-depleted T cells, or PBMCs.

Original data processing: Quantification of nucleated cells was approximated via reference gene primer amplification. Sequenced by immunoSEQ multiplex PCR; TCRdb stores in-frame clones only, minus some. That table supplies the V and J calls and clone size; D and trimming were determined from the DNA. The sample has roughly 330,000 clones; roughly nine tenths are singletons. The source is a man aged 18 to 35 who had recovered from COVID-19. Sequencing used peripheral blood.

CDR3 coding DNA: TGTGCCAGCAGTCCCGGACAGGGGGCTCGGGATGAGCAGTTCTTC. This sequence encodes CASSPGQGARDEQFF. V gene TRBV6-5 combines with J gene TRBJ2-1; TRBD1 matches 11 bases. The germline CDR1 and CDR2 sequences are MNHEY and SVGAGI. This CDR3 contains 15 residues. J gave up 8 bases and V 5 bases, and 8 bases lay outside the gene matches.